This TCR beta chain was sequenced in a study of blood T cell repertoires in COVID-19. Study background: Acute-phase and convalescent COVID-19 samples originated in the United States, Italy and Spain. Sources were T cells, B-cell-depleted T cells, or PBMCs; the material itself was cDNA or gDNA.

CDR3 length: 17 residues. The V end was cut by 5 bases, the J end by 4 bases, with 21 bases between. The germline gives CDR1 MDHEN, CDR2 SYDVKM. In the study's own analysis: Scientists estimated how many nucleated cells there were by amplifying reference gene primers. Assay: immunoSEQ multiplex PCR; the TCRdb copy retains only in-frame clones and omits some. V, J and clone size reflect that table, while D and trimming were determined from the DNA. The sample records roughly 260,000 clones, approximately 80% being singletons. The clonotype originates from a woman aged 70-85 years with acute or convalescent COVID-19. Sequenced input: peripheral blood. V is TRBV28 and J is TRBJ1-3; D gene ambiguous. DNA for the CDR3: TGTGCCAGCAGTGCCCTCGTTGAGAGGGCGGCGGGAAACACCATATATTTT. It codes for CASSALVERAAGNTIYF.